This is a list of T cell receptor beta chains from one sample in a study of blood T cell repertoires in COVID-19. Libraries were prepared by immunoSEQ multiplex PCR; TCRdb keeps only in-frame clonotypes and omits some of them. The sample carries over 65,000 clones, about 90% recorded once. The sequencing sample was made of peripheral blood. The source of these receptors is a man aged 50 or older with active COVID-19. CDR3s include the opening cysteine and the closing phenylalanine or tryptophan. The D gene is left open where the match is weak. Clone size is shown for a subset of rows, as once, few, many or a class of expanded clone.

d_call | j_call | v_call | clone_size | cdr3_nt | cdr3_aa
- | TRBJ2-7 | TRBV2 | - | TGTGCCAGCAGTGTGGACAGCTCCTACGAGCAGTACTTC | CASSVDSSYEQYF
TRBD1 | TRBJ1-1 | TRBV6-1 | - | TGTGCCAGCAGTGACCTAACAGGGGTTAATGAAGCTTTCTTT | CASSDLTGVNEAFF
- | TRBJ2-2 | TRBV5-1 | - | TGCGCCAGCAGCTCCGGGTCGAACACCGGGGAGCTGTTTTTT | CASSSGSNTGELFF
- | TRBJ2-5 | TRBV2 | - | TGTGCCAGCAGTGCGGAGGAGACCCAGTACTTC | CASSAEETQYF
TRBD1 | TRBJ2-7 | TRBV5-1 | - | TGCGCCAGCAGCTGGGACAGGGGCGGCAAGAACGAGCAGTACTTC | CASSWDRGGKNEQYF
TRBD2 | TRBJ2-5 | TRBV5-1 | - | TGCGCCAGCAGGACTAGCGGGGAAGAGACCCAGTACTTC | CASRTSGEETQYF
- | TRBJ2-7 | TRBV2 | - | TGTGCCAGCAGTCGGGACAACTACGAGCAGTACTTC | CASSRDNYEQYF
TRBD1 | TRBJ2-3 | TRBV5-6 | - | TGTGCCAGCAGAGGACAGGGCATAGATACGCAGTATTTT | CASRGQGIDTQYF
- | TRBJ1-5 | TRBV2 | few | TGTGCCAGCACGGGATTGAGGAATCAGCCCCAGCATTTT | CASTGLRNQPQHF
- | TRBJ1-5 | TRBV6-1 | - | TGTGCCAGCAGTGAGTCAGGGCGCCAGCCCCAGCATTTT | CASSESGRQPQHF
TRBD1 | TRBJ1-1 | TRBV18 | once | TGTGCCAGCTCACCACAGGGGGCGGTGGATTGGGCTTTCTTT | CASSPQGAVDWAFF
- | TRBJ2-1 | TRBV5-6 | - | TGTGCCAGCAGCCACCCAGACACACCATACAATGAGCAGTTCTTC | CASSHPDTPYNEQFF
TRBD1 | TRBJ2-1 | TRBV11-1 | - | TGTGCCAGCAGCCCCTCCGGGACAGGGGGCGATGAGCAGTTCTTC | CASSPSGTGGDEQFF
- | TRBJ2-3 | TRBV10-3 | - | TGTGCCATCAGTGAGAGCGGTTTTCCTTCCGCAGATACGCAGTATTTT | CAISESGFPSADTQYF
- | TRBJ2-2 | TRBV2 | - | TGTGCCAGCAGTGATCGGTTGAGTGTGAACGGGGAGCTGTTTTTT | CASSDRLSVNGELFF
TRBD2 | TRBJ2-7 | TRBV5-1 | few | TGCGCCAGCAGCTGGAGACTAGCGGGAGGTCTCTACGAGCAGTACTTC | CASSWRLAGGLYEQYF
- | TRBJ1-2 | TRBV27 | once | TGTGCCAGCAGCAGGGAGGGCTATGGCTACACCTTC | CASSREGYGYTF
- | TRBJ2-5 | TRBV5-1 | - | TGCGCCAGCAGTAATCGGGCCGGGAGTAGGGAGACCCAGTACTTC | CASSNRAGSRETQYF